A selection of T cell receptor beta chains follows, all from one sample in a study of blood T cell repertoires in COVID-19. The repertoire was sequenced with immunoSEQ multiplex PCR; TCRdb's copy has only in-frame clones and lacks some. The sample carries 59,000 or so clones, 75% to 85% recorded once. Specimen: peripheral blood. Source of these receptors: a human donor in a cohort sampled during active COVID-19. Each CDR3 is given with its conserved first and last residue. A D gene is named only where the DNA matches it firmly. A clone size is listed for some rows: how often the clone was seen (once, few, many), or a class if it is expanded.

CASSQLQGMNTEAFF	TGTGCCAGCAGCCAGCTACAGGGGATGAACACTGAAGCTTTCTTT	15	TRBJ1-1	TRBD1	TRBV3-1/TRBV3-2	few
CASTLRAKRGYTF	TGTGCCAGCACCCTCAGGGCCAAGAGGGGCTACACCTTC	13	TRBJ1-2	NA	TRBV28	NA
CSARGEMNNYGYTF	TGCAGCGCCCGGGGGGAGATGAATAACTATGGCTACACCTTC	14	TRBJ1-2	NA	TRBV29-1	NA
CASSRDNQETQYF	TGTGCCAGCTCACGGGACAACCAAGAGACCCAGTACTTC	13	TRBJ2-5	NA	TRBV18	NA
CASSDRGHTEAFF	TGTGCCAGCAGTGACAGGGGGCACACTGAAGCTTTCTTT	13	TRBJ1-1	TRBD1	TRBV6-4	NA
CAIMGSSGNTIYF	TGTGCCATCATGGGCAGCTCTGGAAACACCATATATTTT	13	TRBJ1-3	NA	TRBV10-3	NA
CASSPAGGQQPQHF	TGTGCCAGTAGTCCCGCAGGGGGGCAACAGCCCCAGCATTTT	14	TRBJ1-5	TRBD1	TRBV19	once
CASSLIAGAYNEQFF	TGTGCCAGCAGCTTAATAGCGGGGGCGTACAATGAGCAGTTCTTC	15	TRBJ2-1	TRBD2	TRBV7-2	NA
CASSFTANTGELFF	TGTGCCAGCAGCTTCACGGCGAACACCGGGGAGCTGTTTTTT	14	TRBJ2-2	NA	TRBV5-4	NA
CASSPDTDLNTEAFF	TGCGCCAGCAGCCCTGACACCGATTTGAACACTGAAGCTTTCTTT	15	TRBJ1-1	NA	TRBV5-1	few
CATGQKETQYF	TGTGCCACCGGGCAAAAAGAGACCCAGTACTTC	11	TRBJ2-5	NA	TRBV24-1	NA
CASSYGGGETQYF	TGTGCCAGCAGTTACGGGGGGGGCGAGACCCAGTACTTC	13	TRBJ2-5	NA	TRBV6-5	NA
CAWSAHTQYF	TGTGCCTGGAGTGCACATACCCAGTACTTC	10	TRBJ2-5	NA	TRBV30	NA
CASSLGQGPNAPLHF	TGCGCCAGCAGCCTCGGACAGGGCCCCAACGCCCCCCTCCACTTT	15	TRBJ1-6	TRBD1	TRBV5-1	once
CASSPGTSQETQYF	TGTGCCAGCAGCCCCGGGACTTCACAAGAGACCCAGTACTTC	14	TRBJ2-5	NA	TRBV7-9	NA
CASSPDRPTGELFF	TGCGCCAGCAGTCCCGACAGACCCACCGGGGAGCTGTTTTTT	14	TRBJ2-2	NA	TRBV5-1	NA
CASSLGPPGLAGGPYEQYF	TGTGCCAGCAGCTTGGGGCCCCCGGGACTAGCGGGGGGGCCCTACGAGCAGTACTTC	19	TRBJ2-7	TRBD2	TRBV5-6	once
CASSYSSTEAFF	TGTGCCAGCAGTTACTCCTCTACTGAAGCTTTCTTT	12	TRBJ1-1	NA	TRBV6-5	NA
CASTLGYTPGTKSSGNTIYF	TGCGCCAGCACCCTTGGATATACGCCCGGAACTAAGAGCTCTGGAAACACCATATATTTT	20	TRBJ1-3	NA	TRBV5-1	NA
CASSLGANTEAFF	TGTGCCAGCAGCTTGGGGGCCAACACTGAAGCTTTCTTT	13	TRBJ1-1	NA	TRBV5-6	NA
CASTGTGANTEAFF	TGTGCCAGCACCGGGACAGGGGCGAACACTGAAGCTTTCTTT	14	TRBJ1-1	TRBD1	TRBV7-9	NA
CASSQDLTDTQYF	TGTGCCAGCAGCCAAGACCTCACAGATACGCAGTATTTT	13	TRBJ2-3	NA	TRBV4-2	once
CASGLVHPGGFFTEAFF	TGTGCTAGTGGTTTGGTACATCCAGGGGGCTTTTTCACTGAAGCTTTCTTT	17	TRBJ1-1	TRBD1	TRBV12-5	NA
CATSDLRSSGHNEQFF	TGTGCCACCAGTGATTTACGGTCTAGTGGCCACAATGAGCAGTTCTTC	16	TRBJ2-1	NA	TRBV24-1	NA
CASSLARTGFHETQYF	TGTGCCAGCAGCTTAGCGAGGACAGGGTTTCACGAGACCCAGTACTTC	16	TRBJ2-5	TRBD1	TRBV11-2	NA
CASSQEARGRFLTQYF	TGTGCCAGCAGCCAAGAGGCTCGGGGGAGATTTTTGACCCAGTACTTC	16	TRBJ2-5	NA	TRBV3-1/TRBV3-2	NA
CASRRGSGAYEQYF	TGTGCCAGCAGGCGGGGTAGCGGGGCCTACGAGCAGTACTTC	14	TRBJ2-7	TRBD2	TRBV2	NA
CATSRDEGTGELFF	TGTGCCACCAGCAGAGATGAGGGCACCGGGGAGCTGTTTTTT	14	TRBJ2-2	NA	TRBV15	NA
CASSLVVPNTGELFF	TGTGCCAGCAGCTTAGTAGTCCCGAACACCGGGGAGCTGTTTTTT	15	TRBJ2-2	NA	TRBV7-6	NA
CASSSYRQGHIQPQHF	TGTGCCAGCAGCTCTTATCGACAGGGTCATATTCAGCCCCAGCATTTT	16	TRBJ1-5	TRBD1	TRBV11-3	NA
CASSFDADTEAFF	TGTGCCAGCAGTTTTGACGCGGATACTGAAGCTTTCTTT	13	TRBJ1-1	NA	TRBV27	NA
CASSNRGPNTEAFF	TGTGCCAGCAGTAACAGGGGGCCGAACACTGAAGCTTTCTTT	14	TRBJ1-1	TRBD1	TRBV6-5	NA
CAISAGLAAVETQYF	TGTGCCATCAGTGCAGGACTAGCGGCTGTAGAGACCCAGTACTTC	15	TRBJ2-5	TRBD2	TRBV10-3	NA
CASSLGRRQGISNQPQHF	TGTGCCAGCAGCTTAGGCCGGAGACAGGGGATTAGCAATCAGCCCCAGCATTTT	18	TRBJ1-5	TRBD1	TRBV7-8	NA
CASSPRTRAALHF	TGTGCCAGCAGTCCCCGGACACGCGCCGCCCTCCACTTT	13	TRBJ1-6	NA	TRBV6-5	once
CASSHGQGAGYTF	TGTGCCAGCAGCCACGGACAGGGTGCTGGCTACACCTTC	13	TRBJ1-2	TRBD1	TRBV7-9	NA
CASSLAPVQETQYF	TGCGCCAGCAGCTTGGCCCCCGTCCAAGAGACCCAGTACTTC	14	TRBJ2-5	NA	TRBV5-1	NA
CASSLVLGTENGYTF	TGTGCCAGCAGCTTGGTCCTCGGGACAGAGAATGGCTACACCTTC	15	TRBJ1-2	TRBD1	TRBV5-5	few
CASSPTGGEKTQYF	TGTGCCAGCAGTCCGACAGGGGGCGAGAAGACCCAGTACTTC	14	TRBJ2-5	TRBD1	TRBV6-5	few
CASSSRVAEAFF	TGTGCCAGCAGTTCCAGGGTAGCTGAAGCTTTCTTT	12	TRBJ1-1	NA	TRBV6-5	NA
CASSYGTRVDTQYF	TGCGCCAGCAGCTACGGGACTCGCGTCGATACGCAGTATTTT	14	TRBJ2-3	NA	TRBV5-1	NA
CASSHPGAGDEQFF	TGTGCCAGCAGCCACCCGGGAGCGGGGGATGAGCAGTTCTTC	14	TRBJ2-1	TRBD2	TRBV11-2	NA
CASSKGGDEWNQETQYF	TGTGCCAGCAGTAAAGGCGGGGATGAGTGGAACCAAGAGACCCAGTACTTC	17	TRBJ2-5	NA	TRBV28	NA
CASGQYGYTF	TGTGCCTCTGGACAGTATGGCTACACCTTC	10	TRBJ1-2	NA	TRBV30	once
CASSFPEPSWFF	TGTGCCAGCAGCTTTCCGGAGCCCTCCTGGTTCTTC	12	TRBJ1-2	NA	TRBV7-2	few
CASSLEGQGGRAFF	TGCGCCAGCAGCTTGGAGGGACAGGGGGGACGGGCTTTCTTT	14	TRBJ1-1	TRBD1	TRBV5-1	NA
CASSEWGTGGTGELFF	TGTGCCAGCAGTGAATGGGGGACAGGGGGAACCGGGGAGCTGTTTTTT	16	TRBJ2-2	TRBD1	TRBV25-1	NA
CATSSLLPFF	TGTGCCACCTCTAGTCTGTTGCCGTTCTTC	10	TRBJ2-1	NA	TRBV24-1	NA
CASSGVRDRGKVEQFF	TGTGCCAGCAGTGGGGTCCGGGACAGGGGGAAAGTAGAGCAGTTCTTC	16	TRBJ2-1	TRBD1	TRBV28	NA
CASSRSENQPQHF	TGTGCCAGCAGCCGGTCGGAGAATCAGCCCCAGCATTTT	13	TRBJ1-5	NA	TRBV11-2	NA
CAGSSGVTTDTQYF	TGTGCCGGTTCTAGCGGGGTGACCACAGATACGCAGTATTTT	14	TRBJ2-3	TRBD2	TRBV2	NA